This T cell receptor beta chain comes out of a study of T cell responses to AZD1222 COVID-19 vaccine. As for this clone: Its cognate antigen is unknown.

Clones were sequenced by immunoSEQ multiplex PCR, and TCRdb holds only the in-frame ones, with some missing. The sample records roughly 150,000 clones, approximately 90% being singletons. The CDR3 contains 12 residues. Per the germline V gene, CDR1 is SNHLY and CDR2 is FYNNEI. The V and J ends lost 8 bases and 6 bases respectively, with 13 bases between them. Study results and limitations: Spike-specific TCR breadth and depth were elevated following two AZD1222 doses. Only after the peak T cell response were repertoires sampled. Seropositive at baseline were only a handful of AZD1222 recipients.

The sequencing used peripheral blood, collected after recovery from COVID-19. This clonotype originated in an adult who had recovered from COVID-19. This chain uses TRBV2 with TRBJ1-1; D call uncertain. The CDR3 DNA sequence: TGTGCCAGCGGTGGGAGTGGGCCTGAAGCTTTCTTT. This translates into CASGGSGPEAFF.